These T cell receptor beta chains were read from a single sample in a study of regulatory T cells in long-lasting Graves disease. TCRdb analysed the multiplex PCR reads with MiXCR anew, one entry per CDR3 protein. The sample consists of a few hundred thousand distinct CDR3 sequences, roughly 21% of them appearing once. The starting material was peripheral blood mononuclear cells (PBMCs), obtained when the disease was refractory, from a patient treated with antithyroid drugs. These TCRs come from a female donor with Graves disease. Both conserved end residues are part of each CDR3. D genes are given only for firm matches. Where a row states a size, it is once, few, many or the class of an expanded clone; other rows omit it.

clone_size: many; v_call: TRBV20-1; j_call: TRBJ2-7; d_call: -; cdr3_nt: TGCAGTGCTAGAGTCATATCCTACGAGCAGTACTTC; cdr3_aa: CSARVISYEQYF
clone_size: few; v_call: TRBV20-1; j_call: TRBJ2-5; d_call: TRBD1; cdr3_nt: TGCAGTGCTAGACCTAATGAGGCAGGGGGTGGAAAAGAGACCCAGTACTTC; cdr3_aa: CSARPNEAGGGKETQYF
clone_size: -; v_call: TRBV29-1; j_call: TRBJ1-5; d_call: -; cdr3_nt: TGCAGCGTTGTGGAGGAGGCAGCTCCTAATCAGCCCCAGCATTTT; cdr3_aa: CSVVEEAAPNQPQHF
clone_size: -; v_call: TRBV7-3; j_call: TRBJ2-5; d_call: -; cdr3_nt: TGTGCCAGCAGCTTAATACCAGGGATAGGAGAGACCCAGTACTTC; cdr3_aa: CASSLIPGIGETQYF
clone_size: -; v_call: TRBV6-2/TRBV6-3; j_call: TRBJ1-1; d_call: -; cdr3_nt: TGTGCCAGCCACGAAGGAGGGGTTTCTGAAGCTTTCTTT; cdr3_aa: CASHEGGVSEAFF
clone_size: -; v_call: TRBV2; j_call: TRBJ1-2; d_call: -; cdr3_nt: TGTGCCAGCATCGCCGGGACCGAGGGTGGCTACACCTTC; cdr3_aa: CASIAGTEGGYTF
clone_size: many; v_call: TRBV6-5; j_call: TRBJ2-5; d_call: -; cdr3_nt: TGTGCCAGCAGTTCTCCGACCCAAGAGACCCAGTACTTC; cdr3_aa: CASSSPTQETQYF
clone_size: -; v_call: TRBV6-5; j_call: TRBJ2-1; d_call: TRBD1; cdr3_nt: TGTGCCAGCAGTTACGCGACAGGGTCCCCCTACAATGAGCAGTTCTTC; cdr3_aa: CASSYATGSPYNEQFF
clone_size: few; v_call: TRBV6-1; j_call: TRBJ2-2; d_call: TRBD2; cdr3_nt: TGTGCCAGCAGGAGCGGGGGGAGTTGGGCCGGGGAGCTGTTTTTT; cdr3_aa: CASRSGGSWAGELFF
clone_size: -; v_call: TRBV11-1; j_call: TRBJ2-7; d_call: -; cdr3_nt: TGTGCCAGCAGCGCGTCGGGTGGACTTTACGAGCAGTACTTC; cdr3_aa: CASSASGGLYEQYF
clone_size: -; v_call: TRBV20-1; j_call: TRBJ2-2; d_call: TRBD1; cdr3_nt: TGCAGTGCTCGGGACAGGGCCGGGGAGCTGTTTTTT; cdr3_aa: CSARDRAGELFF
clone_size: few; v_call: TRBV11-1; j_call: TRBJ2-7; d_call: -; cdr3_nt: TGCGCCAGCAGCCAAGAACCCGGACATGACTACGAGCAGTACTTC; cdr3_aa: CASSQEPGHDYEQYF
clone_size: few; v_call: TRBV28; j_call: TRBJ1-1; d_call: TRBD1; cdr3_nt: TGTGCCAGCAGTCAACAGGGGGCGCGCCCGGGGGCTTTCTTT; cdr3_aa: CASSQQGARPGAFF
clone_size: few; v_call: TRBV19; j_call: TRBJ1-5; d_call: -; cdr3_nt: TGTGCCAGTAGTCTTACTTCTGGTCAGCCCCAGCATTTT; cdr3_aa: CASSLTSGQPQHF
clone_size: many; v_call: TRBV6-5; j_call: TRBJ1-1; d_call: -; cdr3_nt: TGTGCCAGCAGTTACTCGGGGCCAGGGGAGGTAGGGGACACTGAAGCTTTCTTT; cdr3_aa: CASSYSGPGEVGDTEAFF
clone_size: many; v_call: TRBV28; j_call: TRBJ1-5; d_call: -; cdr3_nt: TGTGCCAGCAACGACCCCAATCAGCCCCAGCATTTT; cdr3_aa: CASNDPNQPQHF
clone_size: few; v_call: TRBV27; j_call: TRBJ2-4; d_call: TRBD2; cdr3_nt: TGTGCCAGCAGTTTAGGGGCCAAGGGAGGGCTAGCCAAAAACATTCAGTACTTC; cdr3_aa: CASSLGAKGGLAKNIQYF